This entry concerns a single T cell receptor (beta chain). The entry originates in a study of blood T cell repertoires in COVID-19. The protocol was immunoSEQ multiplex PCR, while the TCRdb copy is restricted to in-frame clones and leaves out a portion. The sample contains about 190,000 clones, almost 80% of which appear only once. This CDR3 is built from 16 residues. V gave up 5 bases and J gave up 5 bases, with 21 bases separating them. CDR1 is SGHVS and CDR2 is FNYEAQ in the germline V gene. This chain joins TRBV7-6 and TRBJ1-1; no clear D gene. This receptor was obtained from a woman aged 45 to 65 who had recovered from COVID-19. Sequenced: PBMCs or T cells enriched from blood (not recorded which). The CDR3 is CASSPVEGGRRTEAFF. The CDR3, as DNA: TGTGCCAGCAGCCCCGTGGAGGGAGGAAGAAGGACTGAAGCTTTCTTT. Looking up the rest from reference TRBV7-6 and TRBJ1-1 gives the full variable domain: GAGVSQSPRYKVTKRGQDVALRCDPISGHVSLYWYRQALGQGPEFLTYFNYEAQQDKSGLPNDRFSAERPEGSISTLTIQRTEQRDSAMYRCASSPVEGGRRTEAFFGQGTRLTVV.